This T cell receptor (beta chain) was captured by sequencing in a study of blood T cell repertoires in COVID-19 (dated by TCRdb to 2020 to 2022). Turning to the overall study: Collaborator samples came from the United States, Italy and Spain and covered acute and convalescent phases of COVID-19. The material from the prospective study consisted of cDNA or gDNA derived from T cells, B-cell-depleted T cells, or PBMCs. The dataset comprised deeply sampled blood TCRbeta repertoires from subjects exposed to, actively infected with, or recovered from COVID-19. Where available, HLA class I and class II types were taken from metadata supplied by the sample provider and were not determined by assay-based typing. Sample metadata almost always included a de-identified subject ID, COVID-19 status, age in years and sex. The samples were drawn from two sources: the first 160 participants of the ongoing ImmuneRACE study, and 1,254 subjects contributed by 6 global collaborators. The repertoires were released in a freely available public database intended as a resource for research on the immune response to SARS-CoV-2. Paper-wide results and their limitations: The quantity of clinical and demographic metadata differed by source and by participant and was supplied without curation.

There are 16 amino acids in the CDR3, from cysteine to phenylalanine inclusive. Only CDR3 DNA is held: 48 bases, read in frame from base 1. The CDR1 and CDR2 encoded by the germline V gene are SGHRS and YFSETQ. Trimming costs V 1 base and J 5 bases, and their ends lie 16 bases apart. The collaborating institutions used their own protocols to collect whole blood in K2EDTA tubes. For TCRbeta analysis, collaborators shipped samples as frozen whole blood, isolated PBMCs, or DNA extracted from either of those sample types. TCRbeta CDR3 regions were amplified from genomic DNA by means of the immunoSEQ Assay, a bias-controlled multiplex PCR. As for how the authors treated the data: Within the assay, amplification of reference gene primers was used to estimate how many nucleated cells each sample contained. To quantify the absolute abundance of each unique TCRbeta CDR3 rearrangement, sequence reads were collapsed and filtered. Productive Simpson clonality was computed per sample as the square root of Simpson's diversity index over productive rearrangements. TCRdb retrieved this table from immuneACCESS and kept in-frame rearrangements only. Not all clones are present; in checked studies, unresolved V genes account for under half, and no reason is known for the remainder. V, J and clone size were drawn from that table, and D and trimming were deduced from the DNA. This sample is represented by around 250,000 clones; around 83% of them were singletons. Of the sample, 4.5% to 6.5% is held by the ten largest clones.

As for this clone: The target of this receptor is not known. No much larger clonotype is one base removed from it; base qualities were not supplied.

Input material: peripheral blood. The V gene is TRBV5-1 and the J gene is TRBJ2-1; the D gene assignment is ambiguous. This receptor was obtained from a man aged 80 or over with acute or convalescent COVID-19. The CDR3 region: CASSLSADLQHNEQFF. DNA sequence: TGCGCCAGCAGCTTGAGCGCTGATCTGCAGCACAATGAGCAGTTCTTC.